Listed below are T cell receptor beta chains from one sample, sequenced in a study of regulatory T cells in long-lasting Graves disease. TCRdb re-derived calls from the multiplex PCR reads in MiXCR, one entry per CDR3 protein. Of under 800,000 distinct CDR3 sequences detected, less than 20% appear once; the ten largest clones hold about 17%. These same data were also listed under a study on T cells in Graves' hyperthyroidism and ophthalmopathy.

The sequencing here drew on peripheral blood mononuclear cells (PBMCs), taken at new diagnosis, from a patient treated with antithyroid drugs. The receptors originated from a woman under 40 with Graves disease. Each CDR3 is given with its conserved first and last residue. A D gene is named only where the DNA matches it firmly. Clone size, where shown, is once, few, many, or a class for clones that have expanded.

V	size	J	D	length	CDR3	DNA
TRBV11-2	-	TRBJ2-7	-	16	CASSHQGMGPRGEQYF	TGTGCCAGCAGCCACCAGGGGATGGGGCCACGGGGGGAGCAGTACTTC
TRBV15	many	TRBJ2-3	-	18	CATSRDGTFSSRTDTQYF	TGTGCCACCAGCAGAGACGGGACTTTTTCCTCGCGGACAGATACGCAGTATTTT
TRBV18	few	TRBJ2-7	TRBD2	17	CASSPGLAGGPPYEQYF	TGTGCCAGCTCACCGGGACTAGCGGGAGGACCCCCCTACGAGCAGTACTTC
TRBV28	-	TRBJ2-7	TRBD2	17	CASRTEPGLAGSYEQYF	TGTGCCAGCAGGACCGAGCCTGGACTAGCGGGCTCCTACGAGCAGTACTTC
TRBV29-1	-	TRBJ2-1	-	17	CSVASGRDLISYNEQFF	TGCAGCGTTGCGTCAGGGCGGGACTTAATTTCCTACAATGAGCAGTTCTTC
TRBV28	many	TRBJ2-7	TRBD1	17	CASKGIEGRTGAYEQYF	TGTGCCAGCAAAGGGATTGAGGGGAGGACAGGGGCCTACGAGCAGTACTTC
TRBV20-1	many	TRBJ2-7	-	14	CSALGTESSYEQYF	TGCAGTGCGCTAGGGACGGAAAGCTCCTACGAGCAGTACTTC
TRBV7-2	many	TRBJ1-1	-	16	CASSLGGYWRNTEAFF	TGTGCCAGCAGCTTAGGGGGGTACTGGAGAAACACTGAAGCTTTCTTT
TRBV28	few	TRBJ1-3	-	14	CASSLYGPINTIYF	TGTGCCAGCAGTTTGTATGGGCCCATTAACACCATATATTTT
TRBV5-1	few	TRBJ2-3	-	15	CASSLMTASTDTQYF	TGCGCCAGCAGCCTAATGACGGCCAGCACAGATACGCAGTATTTT
TRBV28	few	TRBJ2-4	-	16	CASSLGTSLAKNIQYF	TGTGCCAGCAGTTTAGGGACATCCCTAGCCAAAAACATTCAGTACTTC
TRBV20-1	-	TRBJ2-4	TRBD2	18	CSARDLMGERDSTPLQYF	TGCAGTGCTAGAGATCTAATGGGGGAGCGGGATTCTACCCCCCTTCAGTACTTC
TRBV20-1	many	TRBJ1-2	-	12	CSAREPPQGYTF	TGCAGTGCTAGAGAACCTCCTCAAGGCTACACCTTC
TRBV28	many	TRBJ1-2	-	13	CASSLEFNYGYTF	TGTGCCAGCAGTCTGGAATTCAACTATGGCTACACCTTC
TRBV4-1	-	TRBJ2-7	TRBD1	14	CASSYGQGKGEQYF	TGCGCCAGCAGCTACGGACAGGGGAAAGGCGAGCAGTACTTC
TRBV7-9	many	TRBJ1-1	-	15	CASSLAQGTNTEAFF	TGTGCCAGCAGCCTAGCCCAGGGGACGAACACTGAAGCTTTCTTT
TRBV27	many	TRBJ1-1	-	13	CASSFRQAQLAFF	TGTGCCAGCAGTTTCCGACAGGCCCAATTGGCTTTCTTT
TRBV28	many	TRBJ1-1	TRBD1	15	CASNPTGTENTEAFF	TGTGCCAGCAATCCGACCGGGACAGAGAACACTGAAGCTTTCTTT
TRBV9	many	TRBJ1-2	-	14	CASSGAGTLYGYTF	TGTGCCAGCAGCGGGGCCGGGACACTCTATGGCTACACCTTC
TRBV18	-	TRBJ2-1	-	16	CASSPVTGGVYNEQFF	TGTGCCAGCTCACCGGTGACCGGCGGCGTGTACAATGAGCAGTTCTTC
TRBV2	many	TRBJ1-5	TRBD1	15	CASRSVGTGNQPQHF	TGTGCCAGCAGGTCCGTCGGGACAGGGAATCAGCCCCAGCATTTT
TRBV24-1	many	TRBJ2-5	-	12	CATSGGAGTQYF	TGTGCCACCAGTGGCGGGGCCGGAACCCAGTACTTC
TRBV9	few	TRBJ2-1	-	13	CASSISPSKEQFF	TGTGCCAGCAGCATCTCCCCGAGCAAAGAGCAGTTCTTC
TRBV12-3/TRBV12-4	few	TRBJ1-5	-	16	CASSTYGGQTNQPQHF	TGTGCCAGCAGTACTTACGGGGGGCAGACCAATCAGCCCCAGCATTTT
TRBV11-2	-	TRBJ1-6	-	13	CASSPYPNSPLHF	TGTGCCAGCAGCCCCTATCCGAATTCACCCCTCCACTTT
TRBV20-1	few	TRBJ2-5	TRBD2	15	CSGRLAGGKGETQYF	TGCAGTGGTCGACTAGCGGGGGGGAAGGGGGAGACCCAGTACTTC
TRBV5-8	-	TRBJ2-1	-	16	CASSLGMGSSYNEQFF	TGTGCCAGCAGCTTAGGTATGGGGAGCTCCTACAATGAGCAGTTCTTC
TRBV27	-	TRBJ1-1	TRBD1	13	CASSCQGGTEAFF	TGTGCCAGCAGTTGTCAGGGGGGAACTGAAGCTTTCTTT
TRBV19	few	TRBJ2-1	-	13	CASSGSLYNEQFF	TGTGCCAGTAGTGGGAGTTTATACAATGAGCAGTTCTTC
TRBV12-3/TRBV12-4	many	TRBJ1-6	TRBD1	15	CASSSRTGIDSPLHF	TGTGCCAGCAGTTCACGGACAGGGATCGATTCACCCCTCCACTTT
TRBV20-1	once	TRBJ2-7	-	15	CSASDSYAVSYEQYF	TGCAGTGCTAGTGACTCTTATGCAGTGTCCTACGAGCAGTACTTC
TRBV7-3	few	TRBJ2-7	TRBD1	13	CASSRQGSSEQYF	TGTGCCAGCAGCCGACAGGGTTCGTCGGAGCAGTACTTC
TRBV7-3	few	TRBJ1-6	TRBD1	15	CASSSKDRESSPLHF	TGTGCCAGCAGCTCTAAAGACAGGGAATCGTCACCCCTCCACTTT
TRBV12-5	many	TRBJ2-2	TRBD2	19	CASGLTGGGLAVYTGELFF	TGTGCTAGTGGCCTAACCGGGGGAGGACTAGCGGTTTACACCGGGGAGCTGTTTTTT
TRBV3-1	-	TRBJ2-5	TRBD1	17	CASRDWGTGDPQETQYF	TGTGCCAGCAGGGATTGGGGGACAGGGGACCCCCAAGAGACCCAGTACTTC
TRBV2	many	TRBJ2-7	-	11	CASRHEYEQYF	TGTGCCTCCCGCCACGAGTACGAGCAGTACTTC
TRBV5-4	-	TRBJ2-3	TRBD2	17	CASSPTSGVESTDTQYF	TGTGCCAGCAGCCCGACTAGCGGGGTCGAAAGCACAGATACGCAGTATTTT
TRBV2	many	TRBJ2-2	-	13	CASSEARAGELFF	TGTGCCAGCAGTGAAGCAAGGGCGGGGGAGCTGTTTTTT
TRBV28	many	TRBJ2-5	TRBD1	16	CASSLSGTVGEETQYF	TGTGCCAGCAGTTTGTCCGGGACAGTGGGAGAAGAGACCCAGTACTTC
TRBV12-3/TRBV12-4	many	TRBJ1-2	-	13	CASSLSLYYGYTF	TGTGCCAGCAGTTTATCCCTCTACTATGGCTACACCTTC
TRBV24-1	many	TRBJ1-5	TRBD1	15	CATSDTGQGVQPQHF	TGTGCCACCAGTGATACGGGACAGGGAGTTCAGCCCCAGCATTTT
TRBV11-2	-	TRBJ1-2	-	15	CASSLDAGPYYGYTF	TGTGCCAGCAGCTTAGATGCAGGACCCTACTATGGCTACACCTTC
TRBV6-1	-	TRBJ1-5	TRBD1	15	CASGGDRGRDQPPHF	TGTGCCAGCGGGGGGGACAGGGGAAGAGATCAGCCCCCGCATTTT
TRBV5-1	few	TRBJ1-6	-	15	CASSYSGGYNSPLHF	TGCGCCAGCAGCTATTCCGGGGGGTATAATTCACCCCTCCACTTT
TRBV7-2	many	TRBJ2-3	TRBD2	16	CASSGLGSGRADTQYF	TGTGCCAGCAGTGGCCTTGGGAGCGGGAGGGCAGATACGCAGTATTTT
TRBV20-1	-	TRBJ1-3	-	12	CSASPDELAIYF	TGCAGTGCTTCACCGGACGAGTTAGCCATATATTTT
TRBV24-1	many	TRBJ2-3	-	14	CATSETGGTDTQYF	TGTGCCACCAGTGAAACCGGGGGCACAGATACGCAGTATTTT
TRBV7-3	many	TRBJ2-7	TRBD2	17	CASSWESGTSGSYEQYF	TGTGCCAGCAGCTGGGAATCCGGGACTAGCGGTTCCTACGAGCAGTACTTC
TRBV7-9	many	TRBJ1-2	-	12	CASSLAVVGYTF	TGTGCCAGCAGCTTAGCGGTAGTCGGCTACACCTTC
TRBV24-1	few	TRBJ2-5	TRBD2	15	CATSDYLAGQETQYF	TGTGCCACCAGTGATTACCTAGCGGGGCAAGAGACCCAGTACTTC
TRBV20-1	many	TRBJ2-3	TRBD2	14	CSASQAGAADTQYF	TGCAGTGCTAGTCAAGCGGGAGCGGCAGATACGCAGTATTTT
TRBV3-1	-	TRBJ2-7	-	14	CASSKRALSYEQYF	TGTGCCAGCAGTAAACGGGCCCTCTCCTACGAGCAGTACTTC
TRBV18	few	TRBJ1-1	-	14	CASSPSTMNTEAFF	TGTGCCAGCTCACCGTCGACCATGAACACTGAAGCTTTCTTT
TRBV12-3/TRBV12-4	many	TRBJ1-1	-	14	CASSHPRGNTEAFF	TGTGCCAGCAGCCACCCCCGGGGCAACACTGAAGCTTTCTTT